The 7 T cell receptor beta chains below come from one sample, sequenced in a study of cytomegalovirus exposure and HLA in healthy donors listed by TCRdb under 2017. Library method: the immunoSEQ multiplex PCR assay. Held by TCRdb, this immuneACCESS table contains in-frame sequences only and omits some clones. Under half of the omission traces to an unresolved V gene where checked; the cause of the rest is unknown. The sample table shows 250,000 to 300,000 clones, and roughly 90% are seen once. The ten largest account for under 0.4% of the sample. The sequencing sample was made of PBMCs. The receptors come from a woman under 30 in good health and CMV-seronegative.

The genes are TRBV4-1 and TRBJ2-3, with TRBD2 matching over 10 bases. The CDR3 totals 19 residues. Germline V gives CDR1 MGHRA, CDR2 YSYEKL. V gave up 0 bases and J gave up 3 bases; unmatched junction bases: 12. The DNA of the CDR3 is TGCGCCAGCAGCCAAGACCCTGTAAGCGGGGGGGCAGGGACAGATACGCAGTATTTT. Its protein product is CASSQDPVSGGAGTDTQYF.

V gene TRBV19 combines with J gene TRBJ1-2; 11 positions match TRBD1. This CDR3 comprises 15 residues. V gave up 7 bases and J gave up 3 bases; unmatched junction bases: 7. Germline loops: CDR1 LNHDA, CDR2 SQIVND (reference sequence). The CDR3 reads CASNGRDRGDYGYTF. The DNA for the CDR3 is TGTGCCAGTAATGGCCGGGACAGGGGGGACTATGGCTACACCTTC.

The chain has TRBV10-3 and TRBJ2-1; D perhaps matches TRBD2 (6 bases). This CDR3 is built from 15 residues. CDR1 and CDR2 from the germline V gene are ENHRY and SYGVKD. The ends were cut back, 7 bases at V and 2 bases at J, with 15 bases in the middle. The CDR3 nucleotides are TGTGCCATCAAAATGGGCGGGGCCACCTACAATGAGCAGTTCTTC. Translation: CAIKMGGATYNEQFF.

The rearrangement joins TRBV19 to TRBJ2-7, with 14 bases that match TRBD2. V shed 10 bases, J shed 0 bases, and the junction held 5 bases outside the gene matches. Germline lookup yields CDR1 LNHDA and CDR2 SQIVND (reference sequence). CDR3 length equals 15 residues. The CDR3 region is CATGLAGGNSYEQYF. CDR3 DNA: TGTGCCACCGGACTAGCGGGGGGCAACTCCTACGAGCAGTACTTC. The full variable domain, its missing parts supplied by reference TRBV19 and TRBJ2-7, is DGGITQSPKYLFRKEGQNVTLSCEQNLNHDAMYWYRQDPGQGLRLIYYSQIVNDFQKGDIAEGYSVSREKKESFPLTVTSAQKNPTAFYLCATGLAGGNSYEQYFGPGTRLTVT.

This clone has a handful of counts. This chain connects TRBV6-6 to TRBJ1-2; 9 bases map to TRBD1. CDR1 is MNHNY, CDR2 SVGAGI, per germline (reference sequence). With V trimmed by 5 bases and J by 6 bases, 4 bases remained unmatched. The CDR3 consists of 13 residues. This CDR3 reads CASSIQGADGYTF. The CDR3 coding sequence is TGTGCCAGCAGTATACAGGGGGCCGATGGCTACACCTTC.

The rearrangement links TRBV6-5 to TRBJ1-1; 7 bases align to TRBD1. V was pared by 2 bases and J by 11 bases, with 8 bases of the junction left unmatched. CDR1 is MNHEY and CDR2 is SVGAGI in the germline V gene. The CDR3 covers 13 residues. The CDR3 is CASSYTDRSKAFF. The CDR3 nucleotides are TGTGCCAGCAGTTACACGGACAGGTCTAAGGCTTTCTTT.

The chain joins TRBV2 to TRBJ2-3; 15 positions match TRBD2. The germline V gene encodes CDR1 SNHLY and CDR2 FYNNEI. With 6 bases clipped from V and 0 bases from J, the junction kept 10 bases outside the gene matches. This CDR3 region has 19 residues. The CDR3 DNA is TGTGCCAGCAGGCAACCGTTGGGACTAGCGGGGGGAAGCACAGATACGCAGTATTTT. It specifies CASRQPLGLAGGSTDTQYF.